This T cell receptor (beta chain) comes out of a study of blood T cell repertoires in COVID-19. Original analysis: For nucleated cells, counts were estimated from reference gene primer amplification. Libraries were prepared by immunoSEQ multiplex PCR; TCRdb keeps only in-frame clonotypes and omits some of them. V, J and clone size were drawn from that table, and D and trimming were deduced from the DNA. The sample holds a few hundred thousand clones, approximately 90% seen once. The V end was cut by 3 bases, the J end by 6 bases, with 17 bases between. The CDR3 runs 15 residues. Germline V CDR1 and CDR2: KGHSH, LQKENI. Seattle-derived patients entered the study during active infection and were followed longitudinally.

Sample: peripheral blood. The genes are TRBV18 and TRBJ1-2, with a possible D match to TRBD1 (5 bases). This receptor was obtained from a woman aged 30 to 39 with COVID-19, enrolled during active disease. This CDR3 is CASSPGTGGTNGYTF. The CDR3 DNA sequence: TGTGCCAGCTCACCGGGGACCGGGGGGACCAATGGCTACACCTTC.